Listed here are 6 T cell receptor beta chains from one sample, sequenced in a study of PD-1 blockade in classical Hodgkin lymphoma. The assay was immunoSEQ multiplex PCR, and TCRdb's table has in-frame clones only and misses some. This sample yields about 27,000 clones, of which around 80% are seen a single time; less than 3% belongs to the top ten. All patients experienced relapse after autologous stem cell transplantation, and brentuximab vedotin exposure was variable. Purified CD4+ T cells were obtained from thawed PBMCs through magnetic negative selection. The sample consisted of CD4+ T cells from blood, taken at baseline. These receptor sequences come from a human donor with classical Hodgkin lymphoma.

The chain combines TRBV5-1 with TRBJ1-1; 8 bases match TRBD1. The germline V gene encodes CDR1 SGHRS and CDR2 YFSETQ. V dropped 3 bases and J dropped 1; count of bases not matched to a gene: 5. The CDR3 is 15 residues long. CDR3 in DNA: TGCGCCAGCAGCTCGCTCGGGACAGGGAACACTGAAGCTTTCTTT. Translated, it gives CASSSLGTGNTEAFF. Full variable domain (outside the CDR3, taken from reference TRBV5-1 and TRBJ1-1): KAGVTQTPRYLIKTRGQQVTLSCSPISGHRSVSWYQQTPGQGLQFLFEYFSETQRNKGNFPGRFSGRQFSNSRSEMNVSTLELGDSALYLCASSSLGTGNTEAFFGQGTRLTVV.

The chain recombines TRBV2 with TRBJ1-1, with a possible D match to TRBD1 (5 bases). Trimming cost V 6 bases and J 5 bases, with 13 bases left between them. From germline, CDR1 is SNHLY and CDR2 FYNNEI. The CDR3 is 13 amino acids. The CDR3 DNA reads as TGTGCCAGCAGCTATCAGGGCGGGACTGAAGCTTTCTTT. Translation gives CASSYQGGTEAFF.

J is TRBJ2-1 and V is TRBV6-5; D is perhaps TRBD2 (6 bases). V was pared by 7 bases and J by 0 bases, with 10 bases between. This CDR3 is built from 14 residues. Germline assignment: CDR1 MNHEY and CDR2 SVGAGI. CDR3 nucleotides: TGTGCCAGCATGGGGGGTAGCTCCTACAATGAGCAGTTCTTC. It yields the protein CASMGGSSYNEQFF.

This clone showed up just once. J is TRBJ1-2 and V is TRBV4-3, with D hard to call. Germline CDR1 and CDR2: LGHNA and YSLEER. The CDR3 runs to 15 residues. V was shortened by 7 bases and J by 0 bases, with 15 bases between the two germline ends. This CDR3 reads CASTPDKLANYGYTF. In nucleotides, the CDR3 is TGCGCCAGCACGCCTGATAAGTTAGCTAACTATGGCTACACCTTC.

This sequence joins TRBV14 and TRBJ1-1, with D perhaps TRBD1 (6 bases). V lost 0 bases and J 11 bases, leaving 22 bases between the germline ends. This CDR3 comprises 16 residues. Germline V gene data show CDR1 as SGHDN and CDR2 as FVKESK. CDR3 nucleotide sequence: TGTGCCAGCAGCCAAGATTTCCAATTAGCGAGGGGGAAGGCTTTCTTT. This encodes CASSQDFQLARGKAFF.

J is TRBJ2-7 and V is TRBV27; TRBD1 matches 8 bases. In germline, CDR1 is MNHEY, CDR2 SMNVEV (reference sequence). The CDR3 is made up of 15 amino acids. The J segment lost 4 bases and the V segment lost 6 bases, leaving 11 bases of the junction unmatched. CDR3 nucleotides: TGTGCCAGCAGAAACCGGGACAGGAGACCTTACGAGCAGTACTTC. This sequence encodes CASRNRDRRPYEQYF.